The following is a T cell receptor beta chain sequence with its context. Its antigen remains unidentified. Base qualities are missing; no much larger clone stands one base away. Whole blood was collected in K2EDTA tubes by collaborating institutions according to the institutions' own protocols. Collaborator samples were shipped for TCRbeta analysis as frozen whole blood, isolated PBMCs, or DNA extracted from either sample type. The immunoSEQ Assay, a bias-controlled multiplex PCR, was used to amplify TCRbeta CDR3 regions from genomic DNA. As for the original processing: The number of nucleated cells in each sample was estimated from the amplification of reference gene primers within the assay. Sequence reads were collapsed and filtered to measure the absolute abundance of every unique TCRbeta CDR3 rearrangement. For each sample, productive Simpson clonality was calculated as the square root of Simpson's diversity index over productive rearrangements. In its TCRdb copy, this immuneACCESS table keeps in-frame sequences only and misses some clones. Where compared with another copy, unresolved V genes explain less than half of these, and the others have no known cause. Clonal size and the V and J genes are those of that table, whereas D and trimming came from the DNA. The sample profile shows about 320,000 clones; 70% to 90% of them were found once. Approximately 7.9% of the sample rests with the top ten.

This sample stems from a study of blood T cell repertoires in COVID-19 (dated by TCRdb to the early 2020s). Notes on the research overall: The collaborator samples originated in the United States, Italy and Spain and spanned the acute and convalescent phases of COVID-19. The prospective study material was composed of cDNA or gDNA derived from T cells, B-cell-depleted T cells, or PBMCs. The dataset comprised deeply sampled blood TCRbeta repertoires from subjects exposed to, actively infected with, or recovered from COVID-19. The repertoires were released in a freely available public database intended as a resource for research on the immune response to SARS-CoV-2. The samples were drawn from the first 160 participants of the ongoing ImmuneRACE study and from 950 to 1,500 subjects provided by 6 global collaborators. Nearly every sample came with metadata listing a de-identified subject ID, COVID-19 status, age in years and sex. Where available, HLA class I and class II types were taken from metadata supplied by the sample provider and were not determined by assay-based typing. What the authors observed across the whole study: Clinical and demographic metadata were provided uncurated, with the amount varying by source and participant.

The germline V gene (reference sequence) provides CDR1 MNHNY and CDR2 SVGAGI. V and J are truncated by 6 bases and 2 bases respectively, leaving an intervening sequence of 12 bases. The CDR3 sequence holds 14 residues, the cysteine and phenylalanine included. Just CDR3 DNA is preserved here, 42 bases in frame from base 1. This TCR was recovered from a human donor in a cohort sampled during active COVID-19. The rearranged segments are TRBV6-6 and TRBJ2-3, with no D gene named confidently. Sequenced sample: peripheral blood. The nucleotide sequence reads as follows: TGTGCCAGCAGCCCCAAACTTATCACAGATACGCAGTATTTT. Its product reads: CASSPKLITDTQYF.